The rows below give T cell receptor beta chains drawn from one sample of a study of blood T cell repertoires in COVID-19. Generated by immunoSEQ multiplex PCR, the TCRdb table keeps only in-frame clones and is missing some. The table shows about 120,000 clones, with around nine tenths occurring only once. Material: peripheral blood. The receptors shown here come from a woman of 80 years or more with acute or convalescent COVID-19. Both conserved end residues are part of each CDR3.

j_call v_call cdr3_aa
TRBJ1-4 TRBV7-3 CASSPNGGAGEKLFF
TRBJ2-3 TRBV4-1 CASSQGLAGGADTQYF
TRBJ1-3 TRBV5-1 CASSWDNAGSGNTIYF
TRBJ1-4 TRBV5-4 CASSLFRGRDEKLFF
TRBJ1-6 TRBV6-8 CASSPGRGQANSPLHF
TRBJ2-1 TRBV6-5 CASTREPYNEQFF
TRBJ2-5 TRBV5-1 CASSFAGDGETQYF
TRBJ1-1 TRBV28 CASSFGGAMNTEAFF
TRBJ1-5 TRBV28 CASTLGGVSNQPQHF
TRBJ1-1 TRBV12-3/TRBV12-4 CASRISGGTEAFF
TRBJ2-1 TRBV11-2 CASTPTTSGRAAFF
TRBJ1-2 TRBV12-3/TRBV12-4 CASRGTANYGYTF
TRBJ1-1 TRBV5-1 CASSWSGQGVGTEAFF
TRBJ2-4 TRBV18 CASSPQGQGAKNIQYF
TRBJ1-1 TRBV3-1/TRBV3-2 CASSSGRWSEAFF
TRBJ1-3 TRBV7-2 CASSLQGRSGNTIYF
TRBJ2-7 TRBV9 CASSAPGTSGLLRSYEQYF
TRBJ2-7 TRBV6-5 CASNPGTGGSYEQYF
TRBJ2-1 TRBV6-5 CASSYGEYNEQFF
TRBJ2-5 TRBV29-1 CSVEVPGTSGETQYF
TRBJ2-7 TRBV29-1 CSAKTTTFGEQYF
TRBJ1-6 TRBV27 CASSFGQSANSPLHF